Following are 21 T cell receptor beta chains from one sample sequenced in a study of T cell responses to AZD1222 COVID-19 vaccine. The repertoire was sequenced with immunoSEQ multiplex PCR; TCRdb's copy has only in-frame clones and lacks some. The sample has roughly 92,000 clones, around 89% seen once; the top ten hold 8% to 9.5%. This material consisted of peripheral blood, taken on day 0 of AZD1222 vaccination. The origin of the receptors is an adult in good health.

The V gene is TRBV11-2, the J gene TRBJ1-2; tentative D call: TRBD1 (5 bases). The CDR3 length is 14 residues. The V end lost 5 bases, the J end lost 1 base, and 11 bases lay between the germline ends. The germline V gene encodes CDR1 SGHAT and CDR2 FQNNGV. Here the CDR3 reads CASSPRQNNYGYTF. CDR3 coding DNA: TGTGCCAGCAGCCCGCGACAGAATAACTATGGCTACACCTTC.

CDR3 amino acids: CASSPTGEAANEKLFF. The CDR3 DNA reads TGTGCCAGCTCACCGACAGGGGAGGCGGCTAATGAAAAACTGTTTTTT. The chain joins TRBV18 to TRBJ1-4, with 8 bases aligning to TRBD1. V trimming: 3 bases; J trimming: 3 bases; junction bases outside the gene matches: 6. The germline gives CDR1 KGHSH, CDR2 LQKENI. The CDR3 runs to 16 residues.

On this clone itself: This CDR3 is also generated by other DNA sequences in the sample. This chain connects TRBV11-3 to TRBJ1-1; D gene ambiguous. This CDR3 has 13 amino acids. Trimming cost V 3 bases and J 5 bases, with 10 bases left between them. Germline CDR1 reads SGHNT; CDR2 reads YENEEA. CDR3 amino acids: CASSLSRRTEAFF. The CDR3 DNA is TGTGCCAGCAGCTTGTCTCGAAGGACTGAAGCTTTCTTT.

The rearrangement uses TRBV27 and TRBJ2-3; 11 bases map to TRBD2. Germline trimming cut 6 bases from V and 0 bases from J; bases unmatched to any gene: 17. The CDR3 runs 20 residues. The germline V gene has CDR1 MNHEY and CDR2 SMNVEV (reference sequence). CDR3 sequence (DNA): TGTGCCAGCAGACATACCGCGGGGCTAGCGGGGGGTATTAGCACAGATACGCAGTATTTT. This sequence encodes CASRHTAGLAGGISTDTQYF.

V gene TRBV7-2 combines with J gene TRBJ1-6, with D perhaps matching TRBD1 (6 bases). Trimming pared 4 bases from V and 10 bases from J, leaving 20 bases between. Germline assignment: CDR1 SGHTA and CDR2 FQGNSA. The CDR3 runs to 16 residues. The CDR3, as DNA: TGTGCCAGCAGCTCTACAGGGACAAGAGCGGAATCACCCCTCCACTTT. This codes for CASSSTGTRAESPLHF.

This sequence joins TRBV13 and TRBJ2-5; D possibly corresponds to TRBD2 (6 bases). The V and J ends lost 5 bases and 7 bases respectively, with 17 bases between them. Germline V gene data show CDR1 as PRHDT and CDR2 as FYEKMQ (reference sequence). CDR3 length: 14 residues. CDR3 DNA: TGTGCCAGCAGCGCGGGACCACAATCGGGGACCCAGTACTTC. Translated: CASSAGPQSGTQYF.

This chain uses TRBV5-5 with TRBJ2-1; possible D gene TRBD2, 6 bases. The germline V and J ends were trimmed by 1 base and 0 bases, with 11 bases remaining between them. The V gene's germline CDR1 is SGHKS and CDR2 YYEKEE (reference sequence). The CDR3 runs to 16 residues. As DNA, the CDR3 is TGTGCCAGCAGCTTGACTAGCCCGAGCTCCTACAATGAGCAGTTCTTC. Protein product: CASSLTSPSSYNEQFF.

The chain employs TRBV15 and TRBJ2-4; no clear D gene. V dropped 2 bases and J dropped 0 bases, with 11 bases sitting between them. CDR1 is LNHNV and CDR2 is YYDKDF in the germline V gene (reference sequence). This CDR3 contains 16 residues. The CDR3 DNA reads as TGTGCCACCAGCAGACCCTTGCTTGAAGCCAAAAACATTCAGTACTTC. Its protein is CATSRPLLEAKNIQYF.

This clone appeared a single time. The CDR3: CASDMRPSNQPQHF. The CDR3 bases are TGTGCCAGTGACATGAGGCCGAGCAATCAGCCCCAGCATTTT. The chain carries TRBV2 and TRBJ1-5; no firm D call. The CDR3 contains 14 residues. The germline V gene encodes CDR1 SNHLY and CDR2 FYNNEI. Trimming stripped 9 bases from V and 1 base from J, with 13 bases between.

This clone has a single count. The chain is built from TRBV7-2 and TRBJ1-1; 11 bases fit TRBD1. The V gene's germline CDR1 is SGHTA and CDR2 FQGNSA. This CDR3 contains 15 residues. J gave up 5 bases and V 1 base, and 3 bases lay outside the gene matches. CDR3 bases: TGTGCCAGCAGCTTAGTGGGACAGGGGGAAACTGAAGCTTTCTTT. Translated: CASSLVGQGETEAFF.

The chain combines TRBV2 with TRBJ2-5; 8 nucleotides align to TRBD2. There are 15 residues in the CDR3. Germline-derived CDR1 and CDR2 are SNHLY and FYNNEI. Trimming cost V 1 base and J 3 bases; bases outside gene matches: 4. CDR3 sequence: CASSEVGRGEETQYF. CDR3 bases: TGTGCCAGCAGTGAAGTTGGGCGGGGGGAAGAGACCCAGTACTTC.

The chain is built from TRBV28 and TRBJ1-4; D is undetermined. V lost 8 bases, J lost 7 bases, and 17 bases lay in between. Germline V gene lookup returns CDR1 MDHEN and CDR2 SYDVKM. This CDR3 comprises 14 residues. The CDR3 protein is CASVLGSNREKLFF. CDR3 in DNA: TGTGCCAGCGTACTTGGGTCAAATCGTGAAAAACTGTTTTTT.

The gene calls are TRBV7-9 and TRBJ1-3; D remains ambiguous. Germline-derived CDR1 and CDR2 are SEHNR and FQNEAQ (reference sequence). Trimming removed 5 bases at V and 2 bases at J, with 10 bases between. The CDR3 extends over 14 amino acids. Written as DNA, the CDR3 is TGTGCCAGCAGCCCGAGGAGGGCTGGAAACACCATATATTTT. Amino acid sequence: CASSPRRAGNTIYF.

This clone was recorded a few times. This chain connects TRBV19 to TRBJ1-5, with D hard to call. Between the trimmed V and J ends, which lost 5 bases and 2 bases, there was a span of 10 bases. The CDR3 length is 14 residues. CDR1 is LNHDA, CDR2 SQIVND, per germline (reference sequence). The chain's CDR3 is CASSFEFGNQPQHF. The CDR3 nucleotides are TGTGCCAGTAGTTTCGAGTTTGGCAATCAGCCCCAGCATTTT.

The chain has TRBV3-1 (or the pseudogene TRBV3-2) and TRBJ2-4, with D uncertain. CDR1 LGHDT and CDR2 YNNKEL come from the germline V gene (reference sequence). The CDR3 length is 12 residues. The germline V and J ends were trimmed by 0 bases and 14 bases, with 11 bases remaining between them. The DNA for the CDR3 is TGTGCCAGCAGCCAAGATACGGTTAAGAAGTACTTC. It encodes CASSQDTVKKYF.

The chain is built from TRBV9 and TRBJ2-2; D is unresolved. This CDR3 comprises 12 residues. CDR1 is SGDLS and CDR2 is YYNGEE in the germline V gene. V was pared by 4 bases and J by 9 bases, with 10 bases between. The CDR3 is CASSRFERELFF. CDR3 nucleotides: TGTGCCAGCAGCCGGTTTGAACGGGAGCTGTTTTTT.

This sequence joins TRBV7-9 and TRBJ2-2; D ambiguous. Germline lookup yields CDR1 SEHNR and CDR2 FQNEAQ (reference sequence). The CDR3 consists of 12 residues. With 6 bases removed from V and 7 bases from J, the gap between germline ends came to 9 bases. The CDR3, as DNA: TGTGCCAGCAGTTATGCCCACGGGGAGCTGTTTTTT. Translated, it gives CASSYAHGELFF.

V is TRBV24-1 and J is TRBJ2-2, with D maybe TRBD1 (8 bases). The germline V gene encodes CDR1 KGHDR and CDR2 SFDVKD. Between the trimmed V and J ends, which lost 4 bases and 2 bases, there was a span of 13 bases. This CDR3 has 16 residues. Here the CDR3 reads CATSDTGGGNTGELFF. The CDR3 nucleotides read TGTGCCACCAGTGACACAGGGGGGGGAAACACCGGGGAGCTGTTTTTT.

The chain couples TRBV10-3 to TRBJ2-5; weak D call: TRBD1 (6 bases). The CDR3 has 17 amino acids. In germline, CDR1 is ENHRY, CDR2 SYGVKD. The V end was cut by 0 bases, the J end by 4 bases, with 18 bases between. CDR3 DNA sequence: TGTGCCATCAGTGAGTCTACACAGGGTCGGAAAAGAGAGACCCAGTACTTC. Translating it yields CAISESTQGRKRETQYF.

This clone was counted only a few times. The chain is built from TRBV5-6 and TRBJ1-5; D ambiguous. V lost 4 bases and J lost 2, with 10 bases in between. In germline, CDR1 is SGHDT, CDR2 YYEEEE. The CDR3 runs to 14 residues. Here the CDR3 DNA reads TGTGCCAGCAGCCCGGGGTTCGGCAATCAGCCCCAGCATTTT. It yields the protein CASSPGFGNQPQHF.

This chain uses TRBV7-2 with TRBJ1-2, with D hard to call. V dropped 3 bases and J dropped 3 bases, with 11 bases sitting between them. The germline gives CDR1 SGHTA, CDR2 FQGNSA. The CDR3 extends over 14 amino acids. As DNA, the CDR3 is TGTGCCAGCAGCTTCCCGGGAGAGTACTATGGCTACACCTTC. This encodes CASSFPGEYYGYTF.